A single TCR beta chain is shown here with its context. Its antigen remains unknown. Healthy HIV-negative adults without recent acute infections or vaccinations served as donors. The data derive from a study of shared clonotypes between healthy human individuals. General study results and limits: A few donors showed sharing of around 5% of naive CD4 clonotypes. The authors sampled blood alone, and tissue repertoires likely differ.

The sorted-subset replicate PCRs were given around 200 ng DNA, which is 27,000 or so T cell genomes. TCRdb keeps only in-frame clones here, not all; method: immunoSEQ multiplex PCR. Of roughly 1,600,000 clones in the sample, less than 99% were seen once. CDR1 is DFQATT, CDR2 SNEGSKA, per germline (reference sequence). Trimming removed 3 bases from V and 5 bases from J, with 8 bases in between. The CDR3 extends over 11 amino acids. The receptor comes from a man aged 30-40 years in good health. The J gene is TRBJ2-7, the V gene TRBV20-1, with no clear D. The sample taken for sequencing was naive CD4+ T cells sorted from blood. The subset was: CD45RA+ positively selected. CDR3 region: CSASREDEQYF. CDR3 sequence (DNA): TGCAGTGCTAGCAGAGAGGACGAGCAGTACTTC.